The 26 T cell receptor beta chains presented below share a single source sample, sequenced in a study of blood T cell repertoires in COVID-19. Method: immunoSEQ multiplex PCR; TCRdb's copy keeps in-frame clones and lacks some. This table holds about 240,000 clones, about 84% found once. Sequencing used peripheral blood. The receptors here all came from a man older than 75 with acute or convalescent COVID-19.

The rearrangement uses TRBV15 and TRBJ2-7; D perhaps matches TRBD1 (5 bases). Trimming removed 4 bases at V and 0 bases at J, with 16 bases between. Germline CDR1 LNHNV, CDR2 YYDKDF (reference sequence). The CDR3 runs 16 residues. The chain's CDR3 is CATSKGGHSSSYEQYF. The CDR3 nucleotides are TGTGCCACCAGCAAAGGCGGACACTCGAGCTCCTACGAGCAGTACTTC.

J is TRBJ2-5 and V is TRBV5-1, with D tentatively TRBD2 (6 bases). V was pared by 4 bases and J by 4 bases, with 17 bases between. Germline loops: CDR1 SGHRS, CDR2 YFSETQ. The CDR3 is made up of 15 amino acids. CDR3 nucleotide sequence: TGCGCCAGCAGCGTTGGAGGGCAGGGTGGAGAGACCCAGTACTTC. Residues: CASSVGGQGGETQYF.

V is TRBV6-2 or TRBV6-3 and J is TRBJ2-2, with D possibly matching TRBD2 (5 bases). Per the germline V gene, CDR1 is MNHEY and CDR2 is SVGEGT. The CDR3 has 14 residues. V was shortened by 5 bases and J by 4 bases, with 11 bases between the two germline ends. CDR3 sequence reads: CASSPLGVTGELFF. The CDR3 DNA is TGTGCCAGCAGTCCCCTCGGGGTCACCGGGGAGCTGTTTTTT.

The chain recombines TRBV10-3 with TRBJ1-2; 8 bases match TRBD1. With V trimmed by 10 bases and J by 7 bases, 11 bases remained unmatched. Germline lookup yields CDR1 ENHRY and CDR2 SYGVKD. The CDR3 has 13 residues. This CDR3 reads CATRGQGASGYTF. In DNA, the CDR3 is TGTGCCACCAGGGGGCAGGGGGCGAGTGGCTACACCTTC.

The chain recombines TRBV28 with TRBJ2-7; 10 bases match TRBD2. Trimming removed 9 bases from V and 7 bases from J; junction bases left unmatched: 6. CDR1 MDHEN and CDR2 SYDVKM come from the germline V gene. This CDR3 spans 12 amino acids. The CDR3 reads CASTSGTGEQYF. The DNA of the CDR3 is TGTGCCAGTACTAGCGGGACGGGTGAGCAGTACTTC.

The chain uses TRBV18 and TRBJ1-5; perhaps TRBD1 as D (6 bases). Germline V CDR1 and CDR2: KGHSH, LQKENI. The CDR3 totals 14 residues. Trimming removed 3 bases from V and 6 bases from J, with 12 bases in between. The DNA for the CDR3 is TGTGCCAGCTCACCGGGGGCCGATGTTCAGCCCCAGCATTTT. It specifies CASSPGADVQPQHF.

This clone was found a few times. V gene TRBV7-9 combines with J gene TRBJ1-6; TRBD1 matches 9 bases. The CDR3 spans 15 residues. CDR1 and CDR2 from the germline V gene are SEHNR and FQNEAQ (reference sequence). V shed 5 bases and J 9 bases; nucleotides not matched to a gene: 8. The CDR3 sequence: CASSTRTGVGSPLHF. The CDR3 DNA sequence: TGTGCCAGCAGCACGAGGACAGGGGTGGGTTCACCCCTCCACTTT.

This clone was found a few times. The chain uses TRBV9 and TRBJ1-2; 7 bases line up with TRBD1. CDR1 and CDR2 (germline): SGDLS, YYNGEE. Unmatched junction bases numbered 11, after V lost 0 bases and J lost 6 bases. CDR3 length equals 16 residues. CDR3 bases: TGTGCCAGCAGCGTAGGGGTACAGGGGCTTGGGGATGGCTACACCTTC. It encodes CASSVGVQGLGDGYTF.

This clone came up once. The chain recombines TRBV6-5 with TRBJ1-1; D is perhaps TRBD1 (5 bases). The V end lost 6 bases, the J end lost 4 bases, and 12 bases lay between the germline ends. Germline CDR1 MNHEY, CDR2 SVGAGI. This CDR3 comprises 13 residues. The CDR3 coding sequence is TGTGCCAGCAGAGGGGCCTTGAGCACTGAAGCTTTCTTT. This translates into CASRGALSTEAFF.

V is TRBV27 and J is TRBJ2-2; a possible D gene is TRBD2 (5 bases). CDR3 length equals 14 residues. The germline V gene encodes CDR1 MNHEY and CDR2 SMNVEV (reference sequence). The V and J ends lost 6 bases and 6 bases respectively, with 14 bases between them. The CDR3 sequence: CASSPYGVAGELFF. For the CDR3, the DNA is TGTGCCAGCAGCCCGTACGGGGTCGCCGGGGAGCTGTTTTTT.

The rearrangement links TRBV19 to TRBJ2-4; D is possibly TRBD1 (6 bases). This CDR3 contains 14 residues. Looked up from germline, CDR1 is LNHDA and CDR2 is SQIVND (reference sequence). Trimming left V 4 bases short and J 5 bases short, with 12 bases between. The CDR3 reads CASSRTEGQNIQYF. The CDR3 DNA reads as TGTGCCAGTAGTAGGACAGAAGGGCAAAACATTCAGTACTTC.

This clone was detected once. The V call is TRBV5-1, the J call TRBJ1-1; no reliable D call. CDR3 size: 14 residues. Germline assignment: CDR1 SGHRS and CDR2 YFSETQ. Trimming shortened V by 4 bases and J by 0 bases, and 10 bases separated the two germline ends. CDR3 nucleotides: TGCGCCAGCAGCCCGGACTACATGAACACTGAAGCTTTCTTT. It translates to CASSPDYMNTEAFF.

This clone was observed a handful of times. V is TRBV3-1 (or the pseudogene TRBV3-2) and J is TRBJ1-1; TRBD1 might be the D (6 bases). CDR3 length: 15 amino acids. Per the germline V gene, CDR1 is LGHDT and CDR2 is YNNKEL (reference sequence). V was clipped by 5 bases and J by 0 bases, with 13 bases between them. CDR3 DNA sequence: TGTGCCAGCAGCAAGACAGGAACAATGAACACTGAAGCTTTCTTT. It codes for CASSKTGTMNTEAFF.

The chain couples TRBV27 to TRBJ1-1; weak D call: TRBD1 (5 bases). V lost 3 bases and J 1 base, leaving 18 bases between the germline ends. This CDR3 contains 17 residues. In germline, CDR1 is MNHEY, CDR2 SMNVEV (reference sequence). The CDR3 nucleotides read TGTGCCAGCAGTTTTCTGACGGGACTGCGCTCGAACACTGAAGCTTTCTTT. This codes for CASSFLTGLRSNTEAFF.

This clone was observed a handful of times. V is TRBV24-1 and J is TRBJ2-1; 7 bases agree with TRBD2. CDR1 KGHDR and CDR2 SFDVKD come from the germline V gene. V lost 6 bases to trimming and J lost 6 bases; unmatched junction nucleotides: 7. The CDR3 totals 14 residues. As DNA, the CDR3 is TGTGCCACCAGTTGGCAGGGAGGGAGCAATGAGCAGTTCTTC. This translates into CATSWQGGSNEQFF.

J is TRBJ2-5 and V is TRBV5-1, with D unclear. The germline V gene encodes CDR1 SGHRS and CDR2 YFSETQ. With 4 bases removed from V and 4 bases from J, the gap between germline ends came to 11 bases. This CDR3 is 13 amino acids long. In DNA, the CDR3 is TGCGCCAGCAGCCCGGCTGGGCCAGAGACCCAGTACTTC. Translation gives CASSPAGPETQYF.

About this clone itself: Given the absence of the conserved phenylalanine or tryptophan at the CDR3 end, a read error is likely. Because the CDR3's place on the DNA is in doubt, the DNA is left out and the CDR3 is given as listed by TCRdb. This chain joins TRBV19 and TRBJ1-2. Germline V CDR1 and CDR2: LNHDA, SQIVND (reference sequence). The CDR3 numbers 12 amino acids, ends counted. The CDR3 protein is CASSIPARSPIL.

The genes are TRBV7-8 and TRBJ2-5, with 9 positions matching TRBD1. The length of the CDR3 is 16 residues. Per the germline V gene, CDR1 is SGHVS and CDR2 is FQNEAQ. V was clipped by 2 bases and J by 4 bases; unmatched bases: 8. The CDR3 here is CASSLPGTGIGETQYF. For the CDR3, the DNA is TGTGCCAGCAGCTTACCCGGGACAGGGATCGGAGAGACCCAGTACTTC. The complete variable domain, with remaining parts taken from reference TRBV7-8 and TRBJ2-5, reads GAGVSQSPRYKVAKRGQDVALRCDPISGHVSLFWYQQALGQGPEFLTYFQNEAQLDKSGLPSDRFFAERPEGSVSTLKIQRTQQEDSAVYLCASSLPGTGIGETQYFGPGTRLLVL.

This sequence joins TRBV28 and TRBJ2-5, with 9 bases fitting TRBD1. The CDR3 sequence is 13 residues long. The ends lost 8 bases at V and 2 bases at J; junction bases unmatched: 3. Germline lookup yields CDR1 MDHEN and CDR2 SYDVKM. The CDR3 here is CASGQGQQETQYF. The CDR3 DNA sequence: TGTGCCAGCGGACAGGGGCAACAAGAGACCCAGTACTTC.

The chain is built from TRBV19 and TRBJ2-3; 13 positions agree with TRBD2. The CDR3 is 16 amino acids. CDR1 is LNHDA, CDR2 SQIVND, per germline (reference sequence). V shed 3 bases and J 6 bases; nucleotides not matched to a gene: 6. CDR3 region: CASSIGLAGVKDTQYF. In nucleotides, the CDR3 is TGTGCCAGTAGTATCGGACTAGCGGGGGTTAAGGATACGCAGTATTTT. The entire variable domain, with the rest obtained from reference TRBV19 and TRBJ2-3, is as follows: DGGITQSPKYLFRKEGQNVTLSCEQNLNHDAMYWYRQDPGQGLRLIYYSQIVNDFQKGDIAEGYSVSREKKESFPLTVTSAQKNPTAFYLCASSIGLAGVKDTQYFGPGTRLTVL.

V gene TRBV27 combines with J gene TRBJ2-1; D remains ambiguous. CDR1 and CDR2 from the germline V gene are MNHEY and SMNVEV (reference sequence). Trimming stripped 5 bases from V and 4 bases from J, with 15 bases between. The CDR3 length is 15 residues. The chain's CDR3 is CASSLRVELYNEQFF. The DNA of the CDR3 is TGTGCCAGCAGTCTACGGGTGGAACTTTACAATGAGCAGTTCTTC.

This chain links TRBV28 with TRBJ2-7, with D hard to call. The CDR3 extends over 11 amino acids. Germline loops: CDR1 MDHEN, CDR2 SYDVKM. V was pared by 5 bases and J by 4 bases, with 6 bases between. CDR3 nucleotide sequence: TGTGCCAGCAGTAAACTATACGAGCAGTACTTC. This translates into CASSKLYEQYF.

The rearrangement joins TRBV28 to TRBJ1-6; 7 positions agree with TRBD1. Germline CDR1 MDHEN, CDR2 SYDVKM. CDR3 length equals 11 residues. The trim removed 8 bases at V and 17 bases at J, leaving 9 bases unmatched. The chain's CDR3 is CASASDRPIHF. The CDR3 DNA reads TGTGCCAGCGCCTCGGACAGGCCAATCCACTTT. The variable domain in full, completed from reference TRBV28 and TRBJ1-6, reads DVKVTQSSRYLVKRTGEKVFLECVQDMDHENMFWYRQDPGLGLRLIYFSYDVKMKEKGDIPEGYSVSREKKERFSLILESASTNQTSMYLCASASDRPIHFGNGTRLTVT.

Concerning this clone: At the DNA level, this CDR3 is encoded by other sequences in the same sample as well. The chain is built from TRBV6-5 and TRBJ1-1; TRBD1 matches 7 bases. After removal of 0 bases from V and 5 bases from J, the junction contained 3 bases not matched to a gene. The germline V gene has CDR1 MNHEY and CDR2 SVGAGI. This CDR3 comprises 14 residues. The CDR3 region is CASSYSRGRTEAFF. The CDR3 nucleotides are TGTGCCAGCAGTTACTCGAGGGGGCGGACTGAAGCTTTCTTT.

The gene calls are TRBV10-1 and TRBJ1-5; the D gene is possibly TRBD1 (5 bases). The CDR3 runs 17 residues. V was pared by 0 bases and J by 5 bases, with 17 bases between. Germline assignment: CDR1 WNHNN and CDR2 SYGVQD (reference sequence). In nucleotides, the CDR3 is TGCGCCAGCAGTGAGTCCACACAGGCTATTAACCATCAGCCCCAGCATTTT. Translation gives CASSESTQAINHQPQHF.

The chain carries TRBV10-1 and TRBJ1-2; D is unresolved. V was shortened by 2 bases and J by 6 bases, with 10 bases between the two germline ends. Looked up from germline, CDR1 is WNHNN and CDR2 is SYGVQD (reference sequence). The CDR3 length is 13 residues. CDR3 in amino acids: CASSELPGDGYTF. The CDR3 DNA follows: TGCGCCAGCAGTGAGCTCCCGGGAGATGGCTACACCTTC.